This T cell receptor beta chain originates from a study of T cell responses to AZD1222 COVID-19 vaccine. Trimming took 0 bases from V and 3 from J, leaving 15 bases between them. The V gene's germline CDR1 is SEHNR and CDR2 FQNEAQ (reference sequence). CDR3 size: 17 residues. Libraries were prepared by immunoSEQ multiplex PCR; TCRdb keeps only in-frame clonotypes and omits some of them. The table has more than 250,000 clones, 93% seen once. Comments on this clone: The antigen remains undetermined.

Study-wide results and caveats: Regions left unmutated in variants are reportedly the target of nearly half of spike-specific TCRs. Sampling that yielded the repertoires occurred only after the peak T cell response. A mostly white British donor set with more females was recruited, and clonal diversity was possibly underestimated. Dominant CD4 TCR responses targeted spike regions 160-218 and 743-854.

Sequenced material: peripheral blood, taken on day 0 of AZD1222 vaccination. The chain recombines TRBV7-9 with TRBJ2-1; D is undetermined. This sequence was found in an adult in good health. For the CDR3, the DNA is TGTGCCAGCAGCTTAGCGCTTGTCTTTACAATCTACAATGAGCAGTTCTTC. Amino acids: CASSLALVFTIYNEQFF.